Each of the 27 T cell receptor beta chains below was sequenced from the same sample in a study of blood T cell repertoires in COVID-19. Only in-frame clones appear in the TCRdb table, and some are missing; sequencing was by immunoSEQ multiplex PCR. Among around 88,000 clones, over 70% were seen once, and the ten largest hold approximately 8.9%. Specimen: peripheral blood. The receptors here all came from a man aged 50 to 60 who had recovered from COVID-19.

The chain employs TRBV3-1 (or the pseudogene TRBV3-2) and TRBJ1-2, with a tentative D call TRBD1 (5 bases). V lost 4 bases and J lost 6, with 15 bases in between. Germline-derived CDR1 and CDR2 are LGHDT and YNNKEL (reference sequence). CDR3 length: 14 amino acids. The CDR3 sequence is CASSLRGDGHGYTF. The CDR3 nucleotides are TGTGCCAGCAGCCTTCGGGGGGACGGGCATGGCTACACCTTC.

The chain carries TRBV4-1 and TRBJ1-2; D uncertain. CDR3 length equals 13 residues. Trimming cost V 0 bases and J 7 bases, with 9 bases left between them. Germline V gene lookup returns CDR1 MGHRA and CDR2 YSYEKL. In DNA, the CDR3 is TGCGCCAGCAGCCAAGATAGCGTAGGTGGCTACACCTTC. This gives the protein CASSQDSVGGYTF.

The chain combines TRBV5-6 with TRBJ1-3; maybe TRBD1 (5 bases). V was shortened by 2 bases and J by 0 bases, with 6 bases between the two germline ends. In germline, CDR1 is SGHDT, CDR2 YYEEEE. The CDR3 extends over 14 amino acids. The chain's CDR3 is CASSFRVSGNTIYF. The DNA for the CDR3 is TGTGCCAGCAGCTTCAGGGTCTCTGGAAACACCATATATTTT.

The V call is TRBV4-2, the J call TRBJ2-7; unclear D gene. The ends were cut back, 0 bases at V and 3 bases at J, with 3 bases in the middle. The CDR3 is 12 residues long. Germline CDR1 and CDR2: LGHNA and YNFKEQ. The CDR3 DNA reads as TGTGCCAGCAGCCAAGATCTCTACGAGCAGTACTTC. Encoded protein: CASSQDLYEQYF.

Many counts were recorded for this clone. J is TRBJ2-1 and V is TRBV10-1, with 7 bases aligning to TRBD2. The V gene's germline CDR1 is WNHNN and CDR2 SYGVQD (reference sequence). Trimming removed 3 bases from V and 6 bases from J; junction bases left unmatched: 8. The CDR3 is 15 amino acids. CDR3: CASSELRLALNEQFF. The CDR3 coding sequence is TGCGCCAGCAGTGAACTCAGACTAGCCCTCAATGAGCAGTTCTTC.

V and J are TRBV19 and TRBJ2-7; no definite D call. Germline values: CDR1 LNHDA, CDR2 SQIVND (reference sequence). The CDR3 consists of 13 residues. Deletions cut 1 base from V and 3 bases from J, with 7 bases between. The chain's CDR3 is CASSIAVDYEQYF. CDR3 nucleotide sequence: TGTGCCAGTAGTATAGCCGTAGACTACGAGCAGTACTTC.

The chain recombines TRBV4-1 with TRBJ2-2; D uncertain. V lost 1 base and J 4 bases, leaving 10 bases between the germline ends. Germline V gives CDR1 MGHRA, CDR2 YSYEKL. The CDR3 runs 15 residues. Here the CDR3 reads CASSQVNWFTGELFF. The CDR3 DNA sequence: TGCGCCAGCAGCCAAGTGAACTGGTTCACCGGGGAGCTGTTTTTT.

The CDR3 DNA is TGTGCTAGTGGCCCCACTAGAACGGTTGAGCAGTTCTTC. It translates to CASGPTRTVEQFF. The chain has TRBV12-5 and TRBJ2-1; D might be TRBD2 (5 bases). V lost 6 bases and J lost 9, with 15 bases in between. The CDR3 consists of 13 residues. Germline loops: CDR1 LGHNT, CDR2 FRNRAP.

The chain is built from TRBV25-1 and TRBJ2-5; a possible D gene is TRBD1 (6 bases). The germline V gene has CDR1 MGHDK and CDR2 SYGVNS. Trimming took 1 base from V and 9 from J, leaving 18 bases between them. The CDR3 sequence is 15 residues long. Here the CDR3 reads CASSEWGQQKGSQYF. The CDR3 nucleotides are TGTGCCAGCAGTGAATGGGGGCAGCAGAAGGGCTCCCAGTACTTC.

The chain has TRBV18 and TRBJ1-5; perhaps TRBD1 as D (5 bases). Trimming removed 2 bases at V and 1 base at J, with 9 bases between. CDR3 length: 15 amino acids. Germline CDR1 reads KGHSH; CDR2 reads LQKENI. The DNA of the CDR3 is TGTGCCAGCTCACCAAAGGGGTCCAGCAATCAGCCCCAGCATTTT. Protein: CASSPKGSSNQPQHF.

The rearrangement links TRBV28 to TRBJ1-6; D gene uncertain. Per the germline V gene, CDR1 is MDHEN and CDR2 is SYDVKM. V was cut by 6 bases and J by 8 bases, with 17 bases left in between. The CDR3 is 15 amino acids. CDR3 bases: TGTGCCAGCAGCCCCCCCGAGGGTTCTCATTCACCCCTCCACTTT. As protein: CASSPPEGSHSPLHF.

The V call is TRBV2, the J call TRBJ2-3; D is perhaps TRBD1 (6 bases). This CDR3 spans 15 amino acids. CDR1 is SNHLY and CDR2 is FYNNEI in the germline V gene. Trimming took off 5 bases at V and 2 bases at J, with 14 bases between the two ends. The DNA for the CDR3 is TGTGCCAGCAGTTCAGGGGTCGGAAACACAGATACGCAGTATTTT. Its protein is CASSSGVGNTDTQYF.

CDR3 loop: CASSSRTAGSISHGELFF. Written as DNA, the CDR3 is TGTGCCAGCAGCTCGAGAACGGCAGGATCCATCTCCCACGGGGAGCTGTTTTTT. This chain connects TRBV7-6 to TRBJ2-2; D is uncertain. Germline CDR1 SGHVS, CDR2 FNYEAQ. This CDR3 comprises 18 residues. The V and J ends lost 4 bases and 7 bases respectively, with 25 bases between them. Drawing the rest from reference TRBV7-6 and TRBJ2-2, the complete variable domain is GAGVSQSPRYKVTKRGQDVALRCDPISGHVSLYWYRQALGQGPEFLTYFNYEAQQDKSGLPNDRFSAERPEGSISTLTIQRTEQRDSAMYRCASSSRTAGSISHGELFFGEGSRLTVL.

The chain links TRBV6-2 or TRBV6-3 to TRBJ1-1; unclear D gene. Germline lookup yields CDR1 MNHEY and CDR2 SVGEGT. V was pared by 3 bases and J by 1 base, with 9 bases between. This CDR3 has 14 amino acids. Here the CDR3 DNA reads TGTGCCAGCAGTTATGCCGAGGGGAACACTGAAGCTTTCTTT. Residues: CASSYAEGNTEAFF.

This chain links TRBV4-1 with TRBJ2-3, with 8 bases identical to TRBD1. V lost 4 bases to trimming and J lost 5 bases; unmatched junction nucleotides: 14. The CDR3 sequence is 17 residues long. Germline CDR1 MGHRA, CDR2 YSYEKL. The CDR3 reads CASSPILNAGGVDTQYF. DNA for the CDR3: TGCGCCAGCAGCCCCATTTTAAACGCAGGGGGCGTAGATACGCAGTATTTT.

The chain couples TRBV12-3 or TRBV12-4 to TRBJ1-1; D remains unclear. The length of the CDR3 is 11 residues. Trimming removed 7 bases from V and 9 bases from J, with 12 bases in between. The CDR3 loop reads CASILGGKAFF. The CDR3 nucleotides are TGTGCCAGCATTCTGGGAGGAAAAGCTTTCTTT.

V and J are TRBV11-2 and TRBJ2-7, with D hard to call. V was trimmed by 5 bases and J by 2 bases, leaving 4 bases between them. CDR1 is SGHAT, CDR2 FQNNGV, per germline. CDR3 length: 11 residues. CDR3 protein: CASSVTYEQYF. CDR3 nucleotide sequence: TGTGCCAGCAGCGTAACCTACGAGCAGTACTTC.

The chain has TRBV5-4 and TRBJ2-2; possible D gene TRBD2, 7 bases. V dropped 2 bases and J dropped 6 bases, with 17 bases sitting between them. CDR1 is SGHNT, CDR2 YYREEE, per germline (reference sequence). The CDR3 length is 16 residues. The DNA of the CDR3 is TGTGCCAGCAGCTTCGGGGGCGGGGGTAGGGCCGGGGAGCTGTTTTTT. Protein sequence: CASSFGGGGRAGELFF.

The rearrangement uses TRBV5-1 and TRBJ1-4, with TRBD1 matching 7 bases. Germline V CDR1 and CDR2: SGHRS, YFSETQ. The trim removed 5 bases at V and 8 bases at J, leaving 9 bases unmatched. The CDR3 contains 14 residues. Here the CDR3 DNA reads TGCGCCAGCAGAAACCGGGACAGAGGAGAAAAACTGTTTTTT. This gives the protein CASRNRDRGEKLFF.

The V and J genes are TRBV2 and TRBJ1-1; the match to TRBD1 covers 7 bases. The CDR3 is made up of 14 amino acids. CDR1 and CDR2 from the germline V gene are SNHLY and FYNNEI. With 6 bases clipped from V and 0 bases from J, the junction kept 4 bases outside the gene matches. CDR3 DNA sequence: TGTGCCAGCAGCGAGACAGGGTTGAACACTGAAGCTTTCTTT. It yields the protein CASSETGLNTEAFF. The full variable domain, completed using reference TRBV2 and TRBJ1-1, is EPEVTQTPSHQVTQMGQEVILRCVPISNHLYFYWYRQILGQKVEFLVSFYNNEISEKSEIFDDQFSVERPDGSNFTLKIRSTKLEDSAMYFCASSETGLNTEAFFGQGTRLTVV.

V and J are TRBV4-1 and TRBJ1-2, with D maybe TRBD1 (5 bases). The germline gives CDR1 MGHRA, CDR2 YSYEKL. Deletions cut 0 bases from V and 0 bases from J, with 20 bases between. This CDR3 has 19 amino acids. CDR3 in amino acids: CASSQDPYHILTANYGYTF. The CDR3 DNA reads TGCGCCAGCAGCCAAGATCCGTACCATATCTTGACAGCTAACTATGGCTACACCTTC.

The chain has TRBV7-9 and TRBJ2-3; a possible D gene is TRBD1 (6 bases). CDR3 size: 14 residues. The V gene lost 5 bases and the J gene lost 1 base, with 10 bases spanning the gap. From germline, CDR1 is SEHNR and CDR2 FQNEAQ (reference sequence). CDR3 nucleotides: TGTGCCAGCAGCAGAAGACAGGGCACAGATACGCAGTATTTT. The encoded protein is CASSRRQGTDTQYF.

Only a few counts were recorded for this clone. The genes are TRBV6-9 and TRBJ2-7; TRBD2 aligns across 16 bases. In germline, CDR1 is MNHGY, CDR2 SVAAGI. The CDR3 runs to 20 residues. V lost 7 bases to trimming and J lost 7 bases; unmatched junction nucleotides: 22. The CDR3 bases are TGTGCCAGCAACTCTCCCCCGCCTCCGGGACTAGCGGGGGGGCTCGGAGAGCAGTACTTC. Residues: CASNSPPPPGLAGGLGEQYF.

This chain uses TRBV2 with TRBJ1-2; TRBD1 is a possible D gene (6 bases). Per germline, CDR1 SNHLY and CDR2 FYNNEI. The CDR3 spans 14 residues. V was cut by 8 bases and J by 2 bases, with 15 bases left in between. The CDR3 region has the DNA TGTGCCAGCGGAAGGGGGGAGGGGAACTATGGCTACACCTTC. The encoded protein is CASGRGEGNYGYTF.

Here the CDR3 reads CASSLTQGNYGYTF. CDR3 bases: TGTGCCAGCAGCTTGACTCAGGGCAACTATGGCTACACCTTC. The chain joins TRBV7-8 to TRBJ1-2; perhaps TRBD1 as D (5 bases). The CDR3 sequence is 14 residues long. In germline, CDR1 is SGHVS, CDR2 FQNEAQ. Deletions cut 3 bases from V and 2 bases from J, with 10 bases between.

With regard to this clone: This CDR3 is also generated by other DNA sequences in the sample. CDR3 amino acids: CASSSGYGYTF. CDR3 coding DNA: TGTGCCAGCAGTTCGGGCTATGGCTACACCTTC. The chain couples TRBV12-3 or TRBV12-4 to TRBJ1-2; D unresolved. This CDR3 comprises 11 residues. V was clipped by 4 bases and J by 4 bases, with 4 bases between them.

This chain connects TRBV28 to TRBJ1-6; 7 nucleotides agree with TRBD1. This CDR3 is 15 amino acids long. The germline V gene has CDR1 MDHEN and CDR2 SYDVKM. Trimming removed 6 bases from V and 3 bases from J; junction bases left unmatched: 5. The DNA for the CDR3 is TGTGCCAGCAGGCAACAGGGGTTCTATAATTCACCCCTCCACTTT. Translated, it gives CASRQQGFYNSPLHF.